The rows below give T cell receptor beta chains drawn from one sample of a study of shared clonotypes between healthy human individuals. The repertoire was sequenced with immunoSEQ multiplex PCR; TCRdb's copy has only in-frame clones and lacks some. This table holds about a million clones, under 80% found once. The sample comprised memory CD4+ T cells sorted from blood. The receptors were sampled from a man between 18 and 29 years old in good health. The CDR3 runs from the conserved cysteine through the conserved F or W. D genes are given only for firm matches.

>TRBV19|TRBJ1-5|.
CASSIGGGFSNQPQHF
>TRBV2|TRBJ2-7|.
CASSGGKGYEQYF
>TRBV9|TRBJ2-1|TRBD1
CASSFGQGASNEQFF
>TRBV11-2|TRBJ2-7|TRBD1
CASRGGQGTAIEQYF
>TRBV13|TRBJ1-3|.
CASSPPGVRNTIYF
>TRBV7-3|TRBJ1-1|TRBD1
CASSSSGGSDTEAFF
>TRBV28|TRBJ2-3|TRBD2
CASSLGLAGLTDTQYF
>TRBV6-1|TRBJ2-5|TRBD2
CASRTGGVETQYF
>TRBV5-1|TRBJ2-7|TRBD1
CASSLDRGSHEQYF
>TRBV7-9|TRBJ2-2|.
CASTWSQEGTGELFF
>TRBV2|TRBJ2-5|.
CAPRRAGQETQYF
>TRBV27|TRBJ2-2|.
CASSYMAGSTGELFF
>TRBV10-3|TRBJ1-2|.
CAISAGAGGRYGYTF
>TRBV6-1|TRBJ2-7|TRBD1
CASNYRGSYEQYF
>TRBV5-8|TRBJ1-1|.
CASSLAWGNTEAFF
>TRBV2|TRBJ2-6|.
CASSVTRSGANVLTF
>TRBV6-5|TRBJ1-5|.
CASSNSGDQPQHF
>TRBV4-3|TRBJ2-3|TRBD2
CASSQGASGTQTDTQYF
>TRBV2|TRBJ2-5|.
CASSARPGWRETQYF
>TRBV10-3|TRBJ2-6|.
CAIRPAQINNVLTF
>TRBV28|TRBJ2-3|.
CATHITDTQYF
>TRBV30|TRBJ2-1|.
CAWRGRLGKNEQFF
>TRBV5-1|TRBJ2-5|TRBD1
CASRSGQRVETQYF
>TRBV21-1|TRBJ1-1|.
CASSKVSAGRNTEAFF
>TRBV4-3|TRBJ2-4|TRBD2
CASSQDASGSGAKNIQYF
>TRBV6-6|TRBJ1-6|.
CASSYSTGGPLHF